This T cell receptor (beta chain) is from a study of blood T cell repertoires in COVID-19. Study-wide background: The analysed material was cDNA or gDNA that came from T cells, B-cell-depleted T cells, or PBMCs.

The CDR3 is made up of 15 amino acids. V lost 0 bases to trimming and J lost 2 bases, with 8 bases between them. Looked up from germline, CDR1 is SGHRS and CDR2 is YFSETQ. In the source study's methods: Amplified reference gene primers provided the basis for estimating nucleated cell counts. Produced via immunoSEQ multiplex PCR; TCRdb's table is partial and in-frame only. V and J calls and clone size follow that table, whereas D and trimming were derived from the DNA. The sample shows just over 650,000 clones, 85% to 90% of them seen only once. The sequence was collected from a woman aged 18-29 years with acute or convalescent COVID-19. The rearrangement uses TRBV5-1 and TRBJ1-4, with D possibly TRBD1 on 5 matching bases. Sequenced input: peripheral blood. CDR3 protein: CASSLGQGTNEKLFF. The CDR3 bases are TGCGCCAGCAGCTTGGGGCAGGGCACTAATGAAAAACTGTTTTTT.